This TCR beta chain was documented in a study of cytomegalovirus exposure and HLA in healthy donors. A multiplex PCR was run with 60 Vbeta primers and 13 Jbeta primers. Data came from immunoSEQ multiplex PCR; TCRdb stores just in-frame clones and leaves some out. This table holds about 120,000 clones, more than 60% found once. General study results and limits: Segments of the TCR beta V type were, in most cases, productive about 87% or about 30% of the time in an earlier analysis. Per published accounts, TCR beta sequences correctly predicted the HLA-A and HLA-B alleles of most subjects.

In the case of this clone: Its antigen is unknown.

V lost 0 bases and J 6 bases, leaving 7 bases between the germline ends. The CDR3 covers 12 residues. Per the germline V gene, CDR1 is SGDLS and CDR2 is YYNGEE. What was sequenced was PBMCs. This sequence was found in a woman aged 40 to 49 in good health and CMV-seronegative. The rearrangement links TRBV9 to TRBJ2-7; D is uncertain. In DNA, the CDR3 is TGTGCCAGCAGCGTAGACTTTGGCGAGCAGTACTTC. It specifies CASSVDFGEQYF. Filled out from reference TRBV9 and TRBJ2-7, the complete variable domain reads DSGVTQTPKHLITATGQRVTLRCSPRSGDLSVYWYQQSLDQGLQFLIQYYNGEERAKGNILERFSAQQFPDLHSELNLSSLELGDSALYFCASSVDFGEQYFGPGTRLTVT.